This entry is about one T cell receptor beta chain. The assay was immunoSEQ multiplex PCR, and TCRdb's table has in-frame clones only and misses some. This table has approximately 300,000 clones, about 80% appearing once. The record originates from a study of cytotoxic CD8 clonotypes in ibrutinib-treated CLL. In germline, CDR1 is SGHTA, CDR2 FQGNSA. The germline V and J ends were trimmed by 5 bases and 6 bases, with 9 bases remaining between them. The CDR3 extends over 12 amino acids. This chain uses TRBV7-2 with TRBJ2-3; the D is unclear. The receptor was derived from a human donor with chronic lymphocytic leukemia. Sequenced here: PBMCs, sampled before ibrutinib treatment. The CDR3 reads CASSHQADTQYF. Written as DNA, the CDR3 is TGTGCCAGCAGCCATCAGGCGGATACGCAGTATTTT. Full variable domain (missing parts from reference TRBV7-2 and TRBJ2-3): GAGVSQSPSNKVTEKGKDVELRCDPISGHTALYWYRQSLGQGLEFLIYFQGNSAPDKSGLPSDRFSAERTGGSVSTLTIQRTQQEDSAVYLCASSHQADTQYFGPGTRLTVL.